The source of this T cell receptor (beta chain) is a study of regulatory T cells in long-lasting Graves disease. In the study overall: Persistent cases took antithyroid drugs over 5 years and stayed TSH receptor antibody positive.

Regarding time point: persistent/refractory GD, antithyroid drugs over 5 years with positive TRAb. Construction of the TCR library relied on RNA isolated from PBMCs. TCR beta libraries were built with iRepertoire HTBI primers and Arm-PCR of CDR3 regions. Authors' data handling: Looking across samples, the authors found about 62 TRBV and some 13 TRBJ segments. TCRdb ran MiXCR on the multiplex PCR reads and lists one entry per CDR3 protein. TCRdb's processing, not the authors', yielded these V and J calls. Of about 470,000 distinct CDR3 sequences listed, under 25% were seen once; the top ten hold 7% to 9%. Sequenced here: peripheral blood mononuclear cells (PBMCs), sampled when the disease was refractory, from a patient treated with antithyroid drugs. This sequence originates from a female donor with Graves disease.

The CDR3 reads CASSPNLGHVGTGELFF. DNA of the CDR3: TGTGCCAGCAGCCCCAACCTAGGCCACGTCGGCACCGGGGAGCTGTTTTTT. The chain joins TRBV14 to TRBJ2-2; D uncertain. Germline V gene sequence: CDR1 SGHDN, CDR2 FVKESK. The V gene lost 4 bases and the J gene lost 4 bases, with 19 bases spanning the gap. The CDR3 runs to 17 residues. Using reference TRBV14 and TRBJ2-2 for the parts outside the CDR3, the full variable domain is EAGVTQFPSHSVIEKGQTVTLRCDPISGHDNLYWYRRVMGKEIKFLLHFVKESKQDESGMPNNRFLAERTGGTYSTLKVQPAELEDSGVYFCASSPNLGHVGTGELFFGEGSRLTVL.